Listed below are T cell receptor beta chains from one sample, sequenced in a study of prognosis after radiotherapy for stage I lung cancer. TCRdb called the multiplex PCR reads again in MiXCR, with one record for every CDR3 protein. The data contain fewer than 35,000 distinct CDR3 sequences, about half of them singletons. The sequenced sample was PBMCs, obtained before or after stereotactic body radiation therapy (not recorded which). All receptors come from a donor at least 50 years old with non-small cell lung cancer. Both conserved end residues are part of each CDR3. The order of the fields is clone size, J gene, D gene, V gene, CDR3 DNA, CDR3 protein. The D gene is left open where the match is weak. Clone size is shown for a subset of rows, as once, few, many or a class of expanded clone.

>many|TRBJ2-1|-|TRBV7-2
TGTGCCAGCAGCACATCACGTGGACAGCAGTTCTTC
CASSTSRGQQFF
>-|TRBJ1-3|TRBD1|TRBV28
TGTGCCAGCAGTCCGACAGGGCCCTCTGGAAACACCATATATTTT
CASSPTGPSGNTIYF
>many|TRBJ1-3|-|TRBV20-1
TGCAGTGCTAGAGGGGGGCTTGGAAACACCATATATTTT
CSARGGLGNTIYF
>medium-sized|TRBJ2-3|TRBD2|TRBV7-2
TGTGCCAGCAGCTTAGCGTTAGCGGGAGGCACAGATACGCAGTATTTT
CASSLALAGGTDTQYF
>-|TRBJ2-1|-|TRBV20-1
TGCAGTGCTAGAGAGATGGCGCTCTCCTACAATGAGCAGTTCTTC
CSAREMALSYNEQFF
>many|TRBJ1-1|TRBD1|TRBV20-1
TGCAGTGCTAGGGGGACCAGGGGGCTAAACACTGAAGCTTTCTTT
CSARGTRGLNTEAFF
>many|TRBJ1-2|-|TRBV5-4
TGTGCCAGCAGCTTGTACAGGCAGGATAACTATGGCTACACCTTC
CASSLYRQDNYGYTF
>many|TRBJ1-5|-|TRBV2
TGTGCCAGCAGCGACGTTCAGGATCAGCCCCAGCATTTT
CASSDVQDQPQHF
>many|TRBJ1-3|-|TRBV28
TGTGCCAGCAGTCCCGGGACGGGCGGAAACACCATATATTTT
CASSPGTGGNTIYF
>many|TRBJ2-3|-|TRBV14
TGTGCCAGCAGCCCCCAAACAGGTGGAGATACGCAGTATTTT
CASSPQTGGDTQYF
>-|TRBJ2-5|TRBD1|TRBV2
TGTGCCAGTAGCCCTCAGGGGGATAGGGGGACCCAGTACTTC
CASSPQGDRGTQYF
>-|TRBJ2-5|TRBD1|TRBV5-1
TGCGCCAGCAGCTTGCAAGGCAGGGGGAGTAGGGAGACCCAGTACTTC
CASSLQGRGSRETQYF
>-|TRBJ2-3|-|TRBV6-2/TRBV6-3
TGTGCCAGCAGTTACTCGGACACAGATACGCAGTATTTT
CASSYSDTDTQYF
>-|TRBJ1-2|-|TRBV7-9
TGTGCCAGCAGCTCCCAACATGGGGGGCTTGGTTACACCTTC
CASSSQHGGLGYTF
>many|TRBJ2-1|-|TRBV10-2
TGCGCCAGCAGTGAGTCGACTTATTTTGGGCGGAGAACCAATGAGCAGTTCTTC
CASSESTYFGRRTNEQFF
>many|TRBJ2-2|-|TRBV19
TGTGCCAGTATGGGGGACTGGAACACCGGGGAGCTGTTTTTT
CASMGDWNTGELFF
>-|TRBJ2-1|-|TRBV12-3/TRBV12-4
TGTGCCAGCAGCGTCGGGTCATGTTATAATGAGCAGTTCTTC
CASSVGSCYNEQFF
>-|TRBJ2-5|-|TRBV3-1
TGTGCCAGCAGCAACGAGCCCGCCGGGAAAGAGACCCAGTACTTC
CASSNEPAGKETQYF
>many|TRBJ2-5|TRBD2|TRBV7-2
TGTGCCAGCAGCTCCCGGACTAGCGGTCAAGAGACCCAGTACTTC
CASSSRTSGQETQYF
>-|TRBJ2-7|TRBD2|TRBV15
TGTGCCACCAGCTACAGACCGGGACTAGCGTTCCTCGCGCAGTACTTC
CATSYRPGLAFLAQYF
>few|TRBJ1-1|-|TRBV5-5
TGTGCCAGCAGTCCCGGCCCTGGGGCCACTGAAGCTTTCTTT
CASSPGPGATEAFF
>many|TRBJ2-1|TRBD2|TRBV5-4
TGTGCCAGCAGCCCGGAGGGGGTAGCGGGGACCTACAATGAGCAGTTCTTC
CASSPEGVAGTYNEQFF
>-|TRBJ2-2|-|TRBV20-1
TGCAGTGCTATCGGGACAGCGGGGCGGACCGGGGAGCTGTTTTTT
CSAIGTAGRTGELFF
>many|TRBJ2-1|-|TRBV30
TGTGCCTGGAGGCGGGACTCCTACAATGAGCAGTTCTTC
CAWRRDSYNEQFF
>many|TRBJ2-3|TRBD2|TRBV5-8
TGTGCCAGCAGCCGCCCTAGCGGGAGGGGCAATACGCAGTATTTT
CASSRPSGRGNTQYF
>many|TRBJ1-4|TRBD1|TRBV5-5
TGTGCCAGCAGCTTGGTGAGGACAGGGGGCCGTGGTAATGAAAAACTGTTTTTT
CASSLVRTGGRGNEKLFF
>many|TRBJ2-6|-|TRBV15
TGTGCCACCAGCAGAAGGAGCTCTGGGGCCAACGTCCTGACTTTC
CATSRRSSGANVLTF
>-|TRBJ1-1|-|TRBV7-2
TGTGCCAGCAGCTTAAGGCCAGGGTGTAGTAACACTGAAGCTTTCTTT
CASSLRPGCSNTEAFF
>many|TRBJ1-1|-|TRBV7-3
TGTGCCAGCAGCCTGGGACCATGGGTAGAAGCTTTCTTT
CASSLGPWVEAFF
>once|TRBJ2-2|-|TRBV7-3
TGTGCCAGCAGCTTAAGGGCCGGGGAGCTGTTTTTT
CASSLRAGELFF
>medium-sized|TRBJ2-7|TRBD1|TRBV28
TGTGCCAGCAGTTCCAGGGGGCAGGGCTCCTACGAGCAGTACTTC
CASSSRGQGSYEQYF
>-|TRBJ1-2|-|TRBV12-3/TRBV12-4
TGTGCCAGCAGTGGCACTAACTATGGCTACACCTTC
CASSGTNYGYTF
>many|TRBJ2-3|-|TRBV20-1
TGCAGTGCTAGAGTGCGGAGTCTAGACCTTAGCACAGATACGCAGTATTTT
CSARVRSLDLSTDTQYF
>once|TRBJ2-1|-|TRBV30
TGTGCCTGGAGTTTGACGGCTAATGAGCAGTTCTTC
CAWSLTANEQFF
>-|TRBJ2-5|-|TRBV6-5
TGTGCCAGCAGTTCCCCATCGGAGACCCAGTACTTC
CASSSPSETQYF
>-|TRBJ1-2|-|TRBV6-2/TRBV6-3
TGTGCCAGCAGTACGACATGTGCCCACTATGGCTACACCTTC
CASSTTCAHYGYTF
>medium-sized|TRBJ2-2|-|TRBV11-1
TGTGCCAGCAGCCTTTGGCGCGGGGCGGACACCGGGGAGCTGTTTTTT
CASSLWRGADTGELFF
>-|TRBJ1-6|-|TRBV6-1
TGTGCCAGCAGCGCCGGGACCGGGTATTCACCCCTCCACTTT
CASSAGTGYSPLHF
>many|TRBJ2-2|TRBD2|TRBV20-1
TGCAGTGCTAGACCGGGCGGGAGGGCCGCCGGGGAGCTGTTTTTT
CSARPGGRAAGELFF
>medium-sized|TRBJ2-1|TRBD2|TRBV7-3
TGTGCCAGCAGCTTCGTAGCGGGAGGGCCTTACAATGAGCAGTTCTTC
CASSFVAGGPYNEQFF
>-|TRBJ1-2|-|TRBV6-1
TGTGCCAGCAGTCTCGTACAGGTTAGCGTCTACACCTTC
CASSLVQVSVYTF
>-|TRBJ2-1|-|TRBV2
TGTGCCAGCAGTGTGGATAAGGGGGATGAGCAGTTCTTC
CASSVDKGDEQFF